This T cell receptor (beta chain) was found in a study of beta chain features in type 1 diabetes. General study findings and limits: A closer apparent resemblance between naive, central memory and Treg TCRB repertoires was seen in patients than in healthy donors. Diminished insertions and augmented deletions at VDJ junctions characterized type 1 diabetes patients. Researchers report that Type 1 diabetes patients had moderately but significantly shorter TCRB CDR3s across all four CD4+ subsets.

The sequenced template was cDNA made from the entire isolated RNA. Here immunoSEQ multiplex PCR was the method, and the copy in TCRdb shows in-frame clones only, minus some. The sample carries about 260,000 clones, roughly 20% recorded once. On this clone itself: Its antigen is undetermined.

Germline V gene sequence: CDR1 MDHEN, CDR2 SYDVKM. The CDR3 has 13 residues. Trimming removed 5 bases from V and 5 bases from J, with 12 bases in between. Central memory, naive, regulatory and stem cell-like memory CD4+ cells were sorted by CD45RO/CCR7/CD25/CD127/CD95/CD27. Each sorted population was over 98% pure. The V call is TRBV28, the J call TRBJ2-5, with D tentatively TRBD2 (5 bases). The receptor comes from a woman in her thirties or forties with type 1 diabetes. The sequencing input was naive CD4+ T cells from blood. The chain's CDR3 is CASSPPDLETQYF. The CDR3 DNA reads as TGTGCCAGCAGTCCCCCGGACTTGGAGACCCAGTACTTC.